Each of the 11 T cell receptor beta chains below was sequenced from the same sample in a study of early T cells in non-severe SARS-CoV-2 infection. Via MiXCR, TCRdb re-called the 5' RACE reads, giving one row per CDR3 protein. The sample lists over 60,000 distinct CDR3 sequences; around 13% were seen once. Sequencing input: whole blood. The receptors were gathered from an adult who was a healthcare worker with PCR-confirmed SARS-CoV-2 infection or an uninfected control (not recorded which).

This clonotype appeared a few times. The chain is built from TRBV7-3 and TRBJ1-6; the D gene is possibly TRBD1 (6 bases). This CDR3 spans 14 amino acids. With 5 bases removed from V and 6 bases from J, the gap between germline ends came to 11 bases. CDR1 and CDR2 from the germline V gene are SGHTA and FQGTGA. Here the CDR3 DNA reads TGTGCCAGCAGCACGACAGGACTTAATTCACCCCTCCACTTT. This sequence encodes CASSTTGLNSPLHF.

This clonotype was found a few times. V gene TRBV21-1 combines with J gene TRBJ2-7. TRBV21-1 is recorded as a pseudogene. The CDR3 is 8 amino acids. CDR3 coding DNA: TGTGCCAGCAGCTTGCAGTACTTC. Protein product: CASSLQYF.

This clonotype has a handful of counts. This rearrangement joins TRBV9 to TRBJ1-2; D ambiguous. The CDR3 loop spans 13 amino acids. Trimming cost V 3 bases and J 4 bases, with 10 bases left between them. The germline V gene encodes CDR1 SGDLS and CDR2 YYNGEE. CDR3 amino acids: CASSAGETYGYTF. The DNA of the CDR3 is TGTGCCAGCAGCGCCGGAGAGACCTATGGCTACACCTTC.

This chain connects TRBV7-9 to TRBJ1-2, with D perhaps matching TRBD1 (6 bases). The CDR3 runs to 14 residues. V lost 4 bases and J 4 bases, leaving 13 bases between the germline ends. Germline-derived CDR1 and CDR2 are SEHNR and FQNEAQ (reference sequence). The CDR3 sequence is CASSSGYRVYGYTF. CDR3 DNA: TGTGCCAGCAGCTCGGGATACAGGGTCTATGGCTACACCTTC.

J is TRBJ2-3 and V is TRBV7-2; D uncertain. The CDR3 sequence is 13 residues long. In germline, CDR1 is SGHTA, CDR2 FQGNSA. Trimming stripped 3 bases from V and 4 bases from J, with 8 bases between. The CDR3 reads CASSLNPADTQYF. The CDR3 nucleotides read TGTGCCAGCAGCTTGAACCCGGCAGATACGCAGTATTTT.

This clonotype was seen a handful of times. The chain employs TRBV12-3 or TRBV12-4 and TRBJ2-3, with D perhaps TRBD2 (5 bases). V was cut by 6 bases and J by 5 bases, with 15 bases left in between. The CDR3 length is 14 residues. As DNA, the CDR3 is TGTGCCAGCAGGATAGCGTTGGGGAGAGATACGCAGTATTTT. Its protein product is CASRIALGRDTQYF.

This clonotype has more than one count but fewer than ten. The chain carries TRBV19 and TRBJ1-4; possibly TRBD1 for D (5 bases). Trimming removed 7 bases at V and 6 bases at J, with 15 bases between. The CDR3 totals 14 residues. Looked up from germline, CDR1 is LNHDA and CDR2 is SQIVND (reference sequence). CDR3 in amino acids: CASMNRQGDEKLFF. CDR3 DNA sequence: TGTGCCAGTATGAACAGGCAGGGAGATGAAAAACTGTTTTTT.

This clonotype came up a few times. The DNA of the CDR3 is TGTGCCAGCAGCTTATCGACAGGGTCTCTCGAGCAGTACTTC. It is translated as CASSLSTGSLEQYF. The V call is TRBV7-8, the J call TRBJ2-7, with 7 bases aligning to TRBD1. This CDR3 has 14 residues. The trim removed 2 bases at V and 6 bases at J, leaving 7 bases unmatched. CDR1 is SGHVS, CDR2 FQNEAQ, per germline.

This sequence joins TRBV29-1 and TRBJ1-3; possible D gene TRBD1, 5 bases. CDR1 is SQVTM and CDR2 is ANQGSEA in the germline V gene. V shed 7 bases and J shed 2 bases, with 12 bases lying between them. The CDR3 sequence is 13 residues long. This chain's CDR3 is CSATGGTGNTIYF. DNA of the CDR3: TGCAGCGCCACCGGGGGTACTGGAAACACCATATATTTT.

V usage is TRBV20-1 and J usage is TRBJ2-3; a weak D match, TRBD2 (7 bases). Germline values: CDR1 DFQATT, CDR2 SNEGSKA (reference sequence). The germline V and J ends were trimmed by 3 bases and 2 bases, with 24 bases remaining between them. There are 18 residues in the CDR3. The DNA of the CDR3 is TGCAGTGCTAGGCCTCACGGAGGGAGGGGGGCCCTCACAGATACGCAGTATTTT. Protein: CSARPHGGRGALTDTQYF.

This clonotype was seen repeatedly, ten times or more. The V and J genes are TRBV12-3 or TRBV12-4 and TRBJ2-7; D unclear. CDR3 size: 11 residues. V gave up 8 bases and J gave up 1 base, with 6 bases separating them. This chain's CDR3 is CASSSSYEQYF. CDR3 DNA sequence: TGTGCCAGCTCTTCTTCCTACGAGCAGTACTTC.